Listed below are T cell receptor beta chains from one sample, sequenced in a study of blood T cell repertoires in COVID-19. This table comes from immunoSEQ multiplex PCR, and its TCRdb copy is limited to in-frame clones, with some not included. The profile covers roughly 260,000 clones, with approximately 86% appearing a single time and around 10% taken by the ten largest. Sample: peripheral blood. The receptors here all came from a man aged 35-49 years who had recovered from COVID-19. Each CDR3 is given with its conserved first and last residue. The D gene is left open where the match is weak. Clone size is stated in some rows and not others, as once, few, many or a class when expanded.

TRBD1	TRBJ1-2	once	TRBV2	CARSLPDREGYTF	TGTGCCAGATCTCTGCCCGACAGGGAGGGCTACACCTTC
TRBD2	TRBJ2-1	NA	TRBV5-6	CASSSSGTSGALFF	TGTGCCAGCAGCTCCTCCGGGACTAGCGGGGCCTTGTTCTTC
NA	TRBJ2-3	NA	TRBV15	CATSRGGDTDTQYF	TGTGCCACCAGCAGAGGGGGGGACACAGATACGCAGTATTTT
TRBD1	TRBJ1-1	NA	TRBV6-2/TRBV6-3	CASSYNRGIVEAFF	TGTGCCAGCAGTTACAACAGGGGAATCGTTGAAGCTTTCTTT
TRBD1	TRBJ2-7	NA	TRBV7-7	CASSPTGDYEQYF	TGTGCCAGCAGCCCGACAGGGGACTACGAGCAGTACTTC
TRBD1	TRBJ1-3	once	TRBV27	CASRSQGENTIYF	TGTGCCAGCAGATCACAGGGGGAGAACACCATATATTTT
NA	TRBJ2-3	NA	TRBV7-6	CASSPSGSPRPTDTQYF	TGTGCCAGCAGCCCTAGTGGAAGTCCACGACCGACAGATACGCAGTATTTT
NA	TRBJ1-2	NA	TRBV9	CASSVTENYGYTF	TGTGCCAGCAGCGTTACAGAGAACTATGGCTACACCTTC
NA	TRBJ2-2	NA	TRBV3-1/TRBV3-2	CASSQWVAEAGELFF	TGTGCCAGCAGCCAGTGGGTAGCTGAGGCCGGGGAGCTGTTTTTT
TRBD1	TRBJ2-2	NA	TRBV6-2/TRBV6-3	CASSSNLRTGKNTGELFF	TGTGCCAGCAGTTCCAATCTACGGACAGGGAAAAACACCGGGGAGCTGTTTTTT
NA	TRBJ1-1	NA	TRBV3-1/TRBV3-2	CASTGAPRAEAFF	TGTGCCAGCACTGGGGCCCCCCGGGCTGAAGCTTTCTTT
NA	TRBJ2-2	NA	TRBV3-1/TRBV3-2	CASSQDKGPTGELFF	TGTGCCAGCAGCCAAGACAAGGGGCCCACCGGGGAGCTGTTTTTT
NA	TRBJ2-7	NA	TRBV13	CASSESPLGQYF	TGTGCCAGCAGCGAATCACCACTAGGGCAGTACTTC
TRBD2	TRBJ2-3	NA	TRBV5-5	CASSLVAGGPPITDTQYF	TGTGCCAGCAGCTTAGTAGCGGGGGGCCCTCCAATCACAGATACGCAGTATTTT
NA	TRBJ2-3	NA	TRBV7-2	CASSLARGTDTQYF	TGTGCCAGCAGCTTAGCTCGGGGGACAGATACGCAGTATTTT
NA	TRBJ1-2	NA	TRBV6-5	CASSPPGGARGYTF	TGTGCCAGCAGCCCGCCGGGGGGGGCCCGTGGCTACACCTTC